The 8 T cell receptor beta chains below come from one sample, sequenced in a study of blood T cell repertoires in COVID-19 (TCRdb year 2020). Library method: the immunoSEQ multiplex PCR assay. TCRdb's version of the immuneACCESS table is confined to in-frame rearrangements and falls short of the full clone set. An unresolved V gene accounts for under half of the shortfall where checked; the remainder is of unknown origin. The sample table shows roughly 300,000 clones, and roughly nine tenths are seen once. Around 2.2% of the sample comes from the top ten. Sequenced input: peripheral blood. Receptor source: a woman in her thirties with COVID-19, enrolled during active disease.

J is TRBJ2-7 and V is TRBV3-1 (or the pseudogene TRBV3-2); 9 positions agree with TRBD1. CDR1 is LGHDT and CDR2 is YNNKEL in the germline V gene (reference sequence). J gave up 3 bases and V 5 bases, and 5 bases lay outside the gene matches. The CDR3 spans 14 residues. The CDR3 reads CASSAGQGYYEQYF. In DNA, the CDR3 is TGTGCCAGCAGCGCGGGACAGGGATACTACGAGCAGTACTTC.

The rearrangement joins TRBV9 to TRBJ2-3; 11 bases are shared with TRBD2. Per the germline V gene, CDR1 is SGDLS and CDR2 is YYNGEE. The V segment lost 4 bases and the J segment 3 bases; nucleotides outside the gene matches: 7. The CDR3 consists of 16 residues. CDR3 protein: CASSPAGTSGTDTQYF. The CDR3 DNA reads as TGTGCCAGCAGCCCGGCCGGGACTAGCGGTACAGATACGCAGTATTTT.

The CDR3 nucleotides are TGTGCCAGCAGCTTAGCGAGTAATCAGCCCCAGCATTTT. This codes for CASSLASNQPQHF. V usage is TRBV7-2 and J usage is TRBJ1-5; D unclear. This CDR3 comprises 13 residues. The germline gives CDR1 SGHTA, CDR2 FQGNSA. Trimming took 0 bases from V and 4 from J, leaving 4 bases between them.

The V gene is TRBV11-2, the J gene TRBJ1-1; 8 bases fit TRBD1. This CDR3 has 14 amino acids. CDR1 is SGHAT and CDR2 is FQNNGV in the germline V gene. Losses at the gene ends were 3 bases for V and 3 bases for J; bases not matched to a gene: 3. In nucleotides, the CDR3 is TGTGCCAGCAGCTTCAGGGGGCAGGACACTGAAGCTTTCTTT. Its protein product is CASSFRGQDTEAFF.

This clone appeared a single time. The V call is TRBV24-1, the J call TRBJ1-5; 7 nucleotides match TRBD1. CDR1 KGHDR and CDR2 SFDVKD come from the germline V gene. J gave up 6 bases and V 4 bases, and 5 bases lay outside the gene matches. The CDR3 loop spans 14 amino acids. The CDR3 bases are TGTGCCACCAGTGACGGGACAGTAGGTCAGCCCCAGCATTTT. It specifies CATSDGTVGQPQHF.

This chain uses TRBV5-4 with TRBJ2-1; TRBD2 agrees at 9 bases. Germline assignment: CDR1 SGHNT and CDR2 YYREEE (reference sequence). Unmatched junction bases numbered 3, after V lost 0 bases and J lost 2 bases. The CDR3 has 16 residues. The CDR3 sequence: CASSLAQRGAYNEQFF. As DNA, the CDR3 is TGTGCCAGCAGCTTGGCCCAGCGGGGGGCCTACAATGAGCAGTTCTTC.

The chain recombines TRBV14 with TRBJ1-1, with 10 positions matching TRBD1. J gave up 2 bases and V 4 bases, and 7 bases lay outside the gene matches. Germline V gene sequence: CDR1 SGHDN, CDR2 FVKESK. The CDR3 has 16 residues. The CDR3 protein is CASSLLDRGRNTEAFF. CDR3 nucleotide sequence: TGTGCCAGCAGCCTCTTGGACAGGGGGAGAAACACTGAAGCTTTCTTT.

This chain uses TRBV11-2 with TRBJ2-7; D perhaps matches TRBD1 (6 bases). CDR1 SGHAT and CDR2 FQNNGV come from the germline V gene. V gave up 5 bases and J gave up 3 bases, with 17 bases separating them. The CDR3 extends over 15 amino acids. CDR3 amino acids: CASSLVTGAGYEQYF. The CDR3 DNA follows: TGTGCCAGCAGCCTCGTGACAGGAGCCGGCTACGAGCAGTACTTC.